Here is one T cell receptor beta chain with its context. The data derive from a study of blood T cell repertoires in COVID-19. About the research overall: Samples taken during acute and convalescent COVID-19 were collected in the United States, Italy and Spain. Sources were T cells, B-cell-depleted T cells, or PBMCs; the material itself was cDNA or gDNA.

The germline V gene encodes CDR1 ENHRY and CDR2 SYGVKD. The CDR3 runs 15 residues. With V trimmed by 3 bases and J by 6 bases, 6 bases remained unmatched. Some clones are missing from TCRdb's copy, which holds only in-frame ones; the method was immunoSEQ multiplex PCR. The table has fewer than 250,000 clones, 80% to 90% seen once. This TCR was sampled from a man over 45 with acute or convalescent COVID-19. This sequence joins TRBV10-3 and TRBJ2-1, with TRBD1 matching 9 bases. Sequenced input: peripheral blood. DNA for the CDR3: TGTGCCATCAGTGATTTAGGACAGGGGATCAATGAGCAGTTCTTC. Translating gives CAISDLGQGINEQFF.